This TCR beta chain was observed in a study of blood T cell repertoires in COVID-19. Turning to the study itself: Sites across the United States, Italy and Spain contributed samples from acute and convalescent COVID-19.

The ends were cut back, 6 bases at V and 6 bases at J, with 14 bases in the middle. This CDR3 spans 13 amino acids. The germline CDR1 and CDR2 sequences are SGHTA and FQGNSA. The repertoire was sequenced with immunoSEQ multiplex PCR; TCRdb's copy has only in-frame clones and lacks some. The sample contains about 170,000 clones, roughly 82% of which appear only once. J is TRBJ1-2 and V is TRBV7-2; the D gene is possibly TRBD1 (5 bases). The sequence was collected from a woman between 35 and 50 years old with COVID-19, enrolled during active disease. Sequencing was done on a sample of peripheral blood. The chain's CDR3 is CASSPTGDHGYTF. The CDR3 DNA follows: TGTGCCAGCAGTCCCACGGGGGACCATGGCTACACCTTC. The full variable domain, its missing parts supplied by reference TRBV7-2 and TRBJ1-2, is GAGVSQSPSNKVTEKGKDVELRCDPISGHTALYWYRQSLGQGLEFLIYFQGNSAPDKSGLPSDRFSAERTGGSVSTLTIQRTQQEDSAVYLCASSPTGDHGYTFGSGTRLTVV.